This TCR beta chain was profiled in a study of blood T cell repertoires in COVID-19. Per the germline V gene, CDR1 is KGHDR and CDR2 is SFDVKD. V lost 9 bases and J 7 bases, leaving 15 bases between the germline ends. The CDR3 totals 13 residues. Clones were sequenced by immunoSEQ multiplex PCR, and TCRdb holds only the in-frame ones, with some missing. This table holds about 240,000 clones, approximately 87% found once. The sample comprised peripheral blood. This receptor was identified in a man in his fifties or sixties with acute or convalescent COVID-19. This sequence joins TRBV24-1 and TRBJ2-1; D perhaps matches TRBD2 (6 bases). The CDR3 DNA is TGTGCCACCGTCGGCAGACGGGGGAATGAGCAGTTCTTC. Amino acids: CATVGRRGNEQFF.